A single sample gave rise to the 3 T cell receptor beta chains below, sequenced in a study of T cells in Graves' hyperthyroidism and ophthalmopathy. TCR beta CDR3 regions were amplified from RNA. TCR CDR3 regions were first amplified by RT-PCR with HTBI primers. TCRdb re-called the multiplex PCR reads through MiXCR, storing one row per CDR3 protein. The sample contains about 300,000 distinct CDR3 sequences, 10% to 15% of which appear only once. Sequencing input: blood. The receptors shown here come from a woman younger than 45 with Graves' hyperthyroidism that later progressed to Graves' ophthalmopathy.

This clonotype was seen at least ten times. The chain joins TRBV24-1 to TRBJ1-2; D gene ambiguous. The CDR3 has 13 amino acids. V lost 5 bases, J lost 0 bases, and 6 bases lay in between. Germline CDR1 reads KGHDR; CDR2 reads SFDVKD. The DNA of the CDR3 is TGTGCCACCAGTGGGGGTCCTAACTATGGCTACACCTTC. Translation gives CATSGGPNYGYTF.

V is TRBV25-1 and J is TRBJ2-7; D gene unclear. V gave up 7 bases and J gave up 7 bases, with 11 bases separating them. This CDR3 is built from 11 residues. Germline V gene data show CDR1 as MGHDK and CDR2 as SYGVNS. CDR3 bases: TGTGCCAGCATAGGGCTAGGGGAGCAGTACTTC. Its protein product is CASIGLGEQYF.

The V and J genes are TRBV6-5 and TRBJ1-3; possibly TRBD1 for D (5 bases). The CDR3 spans 14 residues. Per the germline V gene, CDR1 is MNHEY and CDR2 is SVGAGI. V gave up 2 bases and J gave up 4 bases, with 9 bases separating them. The CDR3 protein is CASSYVGPGNTIYF. The CDR3 coding sequence is TGTGCCAGCAGTTACGTGGGGCCCGGAAACACCATATATTTT.